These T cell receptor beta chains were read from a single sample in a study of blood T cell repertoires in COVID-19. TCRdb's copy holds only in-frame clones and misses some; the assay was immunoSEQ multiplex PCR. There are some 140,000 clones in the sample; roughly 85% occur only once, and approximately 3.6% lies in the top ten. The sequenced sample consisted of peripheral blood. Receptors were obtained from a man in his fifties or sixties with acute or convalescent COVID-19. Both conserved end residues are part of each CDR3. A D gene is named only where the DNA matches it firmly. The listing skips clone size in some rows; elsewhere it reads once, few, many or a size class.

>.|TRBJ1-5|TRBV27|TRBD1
CASRRGQGNSNQPQHF
TGTGCCAGCAGAAGGGGACAGGGGAATAGCAATCAGCCCCAGCATTTT
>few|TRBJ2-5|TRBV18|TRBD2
CASSPGTSGRQETQYF
TGTGCCAGCTCCCCCGGGACTAGCGGGAGGCAAGAGACCCAGTACTTC
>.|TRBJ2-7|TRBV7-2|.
CASSLRQPASARYEQYF
TGTGCCAGCAGCTTACGACAGCCAGCGTCTGCCCGGTACGAGCAGTACTTC
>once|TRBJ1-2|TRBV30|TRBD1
CAWTTADRVNYGYTF
TGTGCCTGGACCACTGCGGACAGGGTCAACTATGGCTACACCTTC
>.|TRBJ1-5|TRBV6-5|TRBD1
CASSYTWTGLNQPQHF
TGTGCCAGCAGTTACACTTGGACAGGTCTCAATCAGCCCCAGCATTTT
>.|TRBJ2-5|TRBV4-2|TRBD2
CASSQTPLTGTSGTRETQYF
TGTGCCAGCAGCCAGACCCCCCTCACCGGGACTAGCGGGACCCGTGAGACCCAGTACTTC
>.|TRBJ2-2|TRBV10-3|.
CAISEQYGELFF
TGTGCCATCAGTGAGCAGTACGGGGAGCTGTTTTTT
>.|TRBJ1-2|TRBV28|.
CASSLSANYGYTF
TGTGCCAGCAGTTTATCCGCTAACTATGGCTACACCTTC
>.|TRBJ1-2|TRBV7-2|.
CASSLGRQENGYTF
TGTGCCAGCAGCTTAGGGAGACAGGAAAATGGCTACACCTTC
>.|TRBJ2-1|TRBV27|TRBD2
CASSLAGVGSEQFF
TGTGCCAGCAGTTTAGCGGGAGTCGGGAGTGAGCAGTTCTTC
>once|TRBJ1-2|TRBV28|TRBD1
CASSRDRGSLGGYTF
TGTGCCAGCAGCCGAGACAGGGGAAGTTTGGGTGGCTACACCTTC
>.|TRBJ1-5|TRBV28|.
CASSLAEFSNQPQHF
TGTGCCAGCAGTTTAGCCGAGTTTAGCAATCAGCCCCAGCATTTT
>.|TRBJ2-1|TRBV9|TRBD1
CASSVAGTGGSHSYNEQFF
TGTGCCAGCAGCGTAGCTGGGACAGGGGGCTCCCACTCCTACAATGAGCAGTTCTTC
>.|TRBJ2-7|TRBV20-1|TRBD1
CSANRGHEQYF
TGCAGTGCTAACAGGGGTCACGAGCAGTACTTC
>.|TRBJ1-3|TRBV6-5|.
CASSLGLRSGNTIYF
TGTGCCAGCAGTCTCGGACTGCGCTCTGGAAACACCATATATTTT
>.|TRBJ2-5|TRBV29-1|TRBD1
CSVDTPTGGKKTQYF
TGCAGCGTTGACACTCCGACAGGGGGCAAGAAGACCCAGTACTTC
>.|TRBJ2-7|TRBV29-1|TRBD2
CSVETAGVSYEQYF
TGCAGCGTTGAAACGGCGGGGGTATCCTACGAGCAGTACTTC
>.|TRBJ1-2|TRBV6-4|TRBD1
CASSGDRAVYGYTF
TGTGCCAGCAGTGGGGACAGGGCGGTCTATGGCTACACCTTC
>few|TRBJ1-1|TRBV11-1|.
CASTPWNTEAFF
TGTGCCAGCACCCCCTGGAACACTGAAGCTTTCTTT
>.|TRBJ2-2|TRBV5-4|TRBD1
CASSLQQGAGGELFF
TGTGCCAGCAGCTTGCAACAGGGGGCAGGCGGGGAGCTGTTTTTT
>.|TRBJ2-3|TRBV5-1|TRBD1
CASSDDRAFTDTQYF
TGCGCCAGCAGCGATGACAGGGCCTTCACAGATACGCAGTATTTT
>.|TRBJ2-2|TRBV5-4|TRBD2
CASSTGLAGGTGELFF
TGTGCCAGCAGCACGGGACTAGCGGGTGGGACCGGGGAGCTGTTTTTT
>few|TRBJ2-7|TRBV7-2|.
CASSLGPQAYEQYF
TGTGCCAGCAGCTTAGGCCCACAGGCTTACGAGCAGTACTTC
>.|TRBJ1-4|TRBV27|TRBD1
CASSLRRTGTNEKLFF
TGTGCCAGCAGTTTACGGCGGACAGGGACGAATGAAAAACTGTTTTTT
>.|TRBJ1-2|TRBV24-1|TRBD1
CATSDPGTGGYGYTF
TGTGCCACCAGTGACCCTGGGACAGGGGGATATGGCTACACCTTC
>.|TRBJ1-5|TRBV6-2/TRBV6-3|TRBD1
CASSYRTGTGGSGGQPQHF
TGTGCCAGCAGTTACCGGACCGGGACAGGGGGCTCTGGCGGTCAGCCCCAGCATTTT
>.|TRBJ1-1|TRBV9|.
CASSAAQGPNTEAFF
TGTGCCAGCAGCGCAGCGCAGGGGCCGAACACTGAAGCTTTCTTT